This entry lists 28 T cell receptor beta chains sequenced from one sample in a study of blood T cell repertoires in COVID-19. Using immunoSEQ multiplex PCR, the repertoire was profiled, and TCRdb retains in-frame clones only, with some absent. The sample carries around 41,000 clones, around nine tenths recorded once. Input material: peripheral blood. The receptors stem from a human donor in a cohort sampled during active COVID-19.

This clone was counted between two and nine times. V and J are TRBV4-1 and TRBJ2-2; 8 positions match TRBD2. Germline V CDR1 and CDR2: MGHRA, YSYEKL. This CDR3 has 15 amino acids. With V trimmed by 2 bases and J by 4 bases, 3 bases remained unmatched. The DNA of the CDR3 is TGCGCCAGCAGCCAACTCGGGAGGGCCACCGGGGAGCTGTTTTTT. Translated, it gives CASSQLGRATGELFF.

This chain uses TRBV27 with TRBJ1-2, with 7 bases that match TRBD1. With 9 bases clipped from V and 4 bases from J, the junction kept 8 bases outside the gene matches. The germline V gene encodes CDR1 MNHEY and CDR2 SMNVEV (reference sequence). The CDR3 consists of 13 residues. This CDR3 is CASRQGDRYGYTF. Here the CDR3 DNA reads TGTGCCAGTAGACAGGGTGATCGCTATGGCTACACCTTC.

DNA of the CDR3: TGTGCCATCAGTGAGTCGGCAGGGGCCGACTATGGCTACACCTTC. Its translation is CAISESAGADYGYTF. The chain employs TRBV10-3 and TRBJ1-2; weak D call: TRBD1 (6 bases). Germline values: CDR1 ENHRY, CDR2 SYGVKD. V was trimmed by 0 bases and J by 3 bases, leaving 11 bases between them. The CDR3 contains 15 residues.

This clone was seen once. The chain uses TRBV2 and TRBJ2-1, with 7 bases lining up with TRBD2. The CDR3 runs 17 residues. Germline-derived CDR1 and CDR2 are SNHLY and FYNNEI. V shed 6 bases and J 5 bases; nucleotides not matched to a gene: 16. The DNA of the CDR3 is TGTGCCAGCAGACCACTAGCGCCCGGAGTCCGGAACAATGAGCAGTTCTTC. Its translation is CASRPLAPGVRNNEQFF.

This chain links TRBV27 with TRBJ1-1; D is uncertain. This CDR3 has 13 residues. The germline CDR1 and CDR2 sequences are MNHEY and SMNVEV (reference sequence). V lost 4 bases, J lost 8 bases, and 14 bases lay in between. CDR3 nucleotides: TGTGCCAGCAGTTCCTCTCCCTCCAGGGAAGCTTTCTTT. This sequence encodes CASSSSPSREAFF.

The chain joins TRBV7-9 to TRBJ2-5, with 7 bases that match TRBD1. V trimming: 5 bases; J trimming: 5 bases; junction bases outside the gene matches: 11. In germline, CDR1 is SEHNR, CDR2 FQNEAQ (reference sequence). This CDR3 is built from 15 residues. The CDR3 loop is CASSLAETGWETQYF. The CDR3 DNA reads as TGTGCCAGCAGCCTGGCAGAGACAGGGTGGGAGACCCAGTACTTC.

J is TRBJ2-1 and V is TRBV28; D possibly corresponds to TRBD2 (7 bases). Germline V gene sequence: CDR1 MDHEN, CDR2 SYDVKM. The length of the CDR3 is 15 residues. V was cut by 7 bases and J by 4 bases, with 17 bases left in between. The CDR3: CASTQGGGAYNEQFF. CDR3 nucleotide sequence: TGTGCCAGCACCCAAGGGGGAGGGGCTTACAATGAGCAGTTCTTC.

V is TRBV7-9 and J is TRBJ1-6; D call uncertain. This CDR3 spans 13 amino acids. The V gene's germline CDR1 is SEHNR and CDR2 FQNEAQ (reference sequence). With 7 bases removed from V and 5 bases from J, the gap between germline ends came to 9 bases. The CDR3 region is CASTPENNSPLHF. The DNA of the CDR3 is TGTGCCAGCACTCCCGAGAATAATTCACCCCTCCACTTT. Filled out from reference TRBV7-9 and TRBJ1-6, the complete variable domain reads DTGVSQNPRHKITKRGQNVTFRCDPISEHNRLYWYRQTLGQGPEFLTYFQNEAQLEKSRLLSDRFSAERPKGSFSTLEIQRTEQGDSAMYLCASTPENNSPLHFGNGTRLTVT.

In nucleotides, the CDR3 is TGTGCCAGCAGCCAAGTAGGCGGGGCCGACTCTCAGCCCCAGCATTTT. Protein product: CASSQVGGADSQPQHF. This chain uses TRBV3-1 (or the pseudogene TRBV3-2) with TRBJ1-5; D possibly corresponds to TRBD1 (5 bases). Between the trimmed V and J ends, which lost 1 base and 6 bases, there was a span of 16 bases. Per the germline V gene, CDR1 is LGHDT and CDR2 is YNNKEL (reference sequence). The CDR3 spans 16 residues.

The gene calls are TRBV3-1 (or the pseudogene TRBV3-2) and TRBJ1-2; the D gene is possibly TRBD1 (6 bases). This CDR3 spans 14 amino acids. The germline gives CDR1 LGHDT, CDR2 YNNKEL (reference sequence). V was pared by 0 bases and J by 5 bases, with 10 bases between. CDR3 sequence reads: CASSQENRAYGYTF. The CDR3 DNA reads TGTGCCAGCAGCCAAGAGAACAGGGCTTATGGCTACACCTTC.

This chain uses TRBV10-2 with TRBJ2-1; TRBD2 matches at 16 bases. The CDR3 runs to 19 residues. The germline V gene has CDR1 WSHSY and CDR2 SAAADI. J gave up 1 base and V 6 bases, and 9 bases lay outside the gene matches. In nucleotides, the CDR3 is TGCGCCAGCAGGGGACTAGCGGGAGGGCCTAATGGTTCCTACAATGAGCAGTTCTTC. Translating it yields CASRGLAGGPNGSYNEQFF.

The chain links TRBV30 to TRBJ1-1; D is unresolved. Trimming stripped 2 bases from V and 5 bases from J, with 18 bases between. The CDR3 length is 15 residues. The germline V gene has CDR1 GTSNPN and CDR2 SVGIG (reference sequence). For the CDR3, the DNA is TGTGCCTGGAGTCCCCTTGGGGAGGCCTGGACTGAAGCTTTCTTT. Translated, it gives CAWSPLGEAWTEAFF.

The table lists this clone with a count of one. The CDR3 loop is CASSSGQGVLYGYTF. For the CDR3, the DNA is TGTGCCAGCAGCTCGGGACAGGGGGTCCTCTATGGCTACACCTTC. The V call is TRBV28, the J call TRBJ1-2, with 11 bases fitting TRBD1. Germline CDR1 and CDR2: MDHEN and SYDVKM. The CDR3 runs 15 residues. V lost 6 bases to trimming and J lost 4 bases; unmatched junction nucleotides: 7.

This clone occurred once. The chain links TRBV28 to TRBJ2-7; 8 bases match TRBD1. The CDR3 sequence is 12 residues long. V was clipped by 11 bases and J by 3 bases; unmatched bases: 6. Germline CDR1 MDHEN, CDR2 SYDVKM. The CDR3 nucleotides read TGTGCCGTCCAGGACAGGGACTACGAGCAGTACTTC. Its protein product is CAVQDRDYEQYF.

The chain uses TRBV6-5 and TRBJ1-5, with a possible D match to TRBD1 (6 bases). The CDR3 contains 14 residues. Germline values: CDR1 MNHEY, CDR2 SVGAGI. The ends were cut back, 10 bases at V and 0 bases at J, with 13 bases in the middle. CDR3 bases: TGTGCCATTGGACAGCCTTATAGCAATCAGCCCCAGCATTTT. It codes for CAIGQPYSNQPQHF.

The chain couples TRBV10-3 to TRBJ1-2; 8 nucleotides align to TRBD1. J was trimmed by 6 bases and V by 6 bases; bases with no gene match: 3. From germline, CDR1 is ENHRY and CDR2 SYGVKD. The CDR3 has 12 amino acids. The CDR3 sequence is CAISDRGDGYTF. The CDR3 nucleotides read TGTGCCATCAGCGACAGGGGAGATGGCTACACCTTC.

J is TRBJ1-6 and V is TRBV28; TRBD1 aligns across 8 bases. The length of the CDR3 is 14 residues. Germline CDR1 MDHEN, CDR2 SYDVKM. The ends lost 5 bases at V and 7 bases at J; junction bases unmatched: 4. CDR3 loop: CASSRGQENSPLHF. The CDR3 region has the DNA TGTGCCAGCAGTCGGGGACAGGAAAATTCACCCCTCCACTTT.

This chain connects TRBV5-1 to TRBJ2-1; D gene unclear. Germline assignment: CDR1 SGHRS and CDR2 YFSETQ. Trimming removed 4 bases from V and 6 bases from J, with 17 bases in between. This CDR3 is built from 15 residues. CDR3 loop: CASSEAPSEVNEQFF. Written as DNA, the CDR3 is TGCGCCAGCAGCGAAGCCCCGAGTGAAGTCAATGAGCAGTTCTTC.

V is TRBV27 and J is TRBJ2-5, with TRBD2 matching 8 bases. Germline CDR1 is MNHEY and CDR2 is SMNVEV (reference sequence). The CDR3 contains 14 residues. The junction had 2 bases not matched to a gene; V was cut back by 3 bases and J by 2 bases. CDR3 nucleotide sequence: TGTGCCAGCAGTTTCGCGGGAGGACAAGAGACCCAGTACTTC. Its protein product is CASSFAGGQETQYF.

The chain recombines TRBV27 with TRBJ2-1; D remains unclear. The V gene's germline CDR1 is MNHEY and CDR2 SMNVEV (reference sequence). This CDR3 is built from 15 residues. V lost 0 bases and J lost 2, with 8 bases in between. Here the CDR3 reads CASSLSPPAYNEQFF. For the CDR3, the DNA is TGTGCCAGCAGTTTATCGCCCCCAGCCTACAATGAGCAGTTCTTC.

This chain connects TRBV11-2 to TRBJ2-2; 11 nucleotides agree with TRBD1. CDR1 is SGHAT, CDR2 FQNNGV, per germline. The ends lost 3 bases at V and 4 bases at J; junction bases unmatched: 7. This CDR3 comprises 17 residues. CDR3 sequence (DNA): TGTGCCAGCAGCTTTCGTCCCGGGACAGGGGGCACCGGGGAGCTGTTTTTT. Amino acid sequence: CASSFRPGTGGTGELFF.

This chain joins TRBV5-1 and TRBJ2-7, with D possibly being TRBD2 (5 bases). The V gene lost 4 bases and the J gene lost 6 bases, with 23 bases spanning the gap. This CDR3 spans 16 amino acids. CDR1 is SGHRS, CDR2 YFSETQ, per germline. The CDR3 DNA is TGCGCCAGCAGCCTTAAAGACGGTCCCCGCGGAGGCGAGCAGTACTTC. Translated: CASSLKDGPRGGEQYF.

V gene TRBV19 combines with J gene TRBJ2-6; possibly TRBD2 for D (5 bases). The V and J ends lost 5 bases and 4 bases respectively, with 18 bases between them. Germline V CDR1 and CDR2: LNHDA, SQIVND (reference sequence). The CDR3 has 17 amino acids. The CDR3 region has the DNA TGTGCCAGTAGTCTACTAGACCGGGGAACCGGGGCCAACGTCCTGACTTTC. Translating gives CASSLLDRGTGANVLTF.

J is TRBJ2-1 and V is TRBV12-2; TRBD2, the D gene given by the table, was not confirmed from the DNA. TRBV12-2 is a pseudogene locus. The CDR3 runs to 19 residues. The chain's CDR3 is CAALHVSGGREDWEDEQLF. CDR3 DNA sequence: TGTGCAGCCCTTCACGTTTCAGGGGGGCGGGAGGACTGGGAAGATGAGCAGCTCTTC.

This chain connects TRBV29-1 to TRBJ2-1, with 9 bases identical to TRBD2. CDR1 and CDR2 (germline): SQVTM, ANQGSEA. The CDR3 is 10 amino acids. V was clipped by 7 bases and J by 14 bases; unmatched bases: 6. The DNA for the CDR3 is TGCAGCGGCGTAGCGGGAGTCGAGTTCTTC. This codes for CSGVAGVEFF.

The J gene is TRBJ2-5, the V gene TRBV21-1; TRBD2, as called in the table, went unchecked against the DNA. TRBV21-1 is shown as a pseudogene. The CDR3 extends over 14 amino acids. CDR3: CASSKRFGREAQYF. The CDR3 DNA is TGTGCCAGCAGCAAAAGATTCGGGCGGGAGGCCCAGTACTTC.

The chain carries TRBV7-8 and TRBJ2-2; TRBD1 might be the D (6 bases). Germline lookup yields CDR1 SGHVS and CDR2 FQNEAQ. Trimming took 0 bases from V and 0 from J, leaving 14 bases between them. The CDR3 runs to 18 residues. The CDR3 region is CASSLADSSDANTGELFF. CDR3 nucleotide sequence: TGTGCCAGCAGCTTAGCGGACAGTTCAGACGCGAACACCGGGGAGCTGTTTTTT.

The V call is TRBV5-8, the J call TRBJ2-7; the D gene is possibly TRBD2 (6 bases). The CDR3 is 12 amino acids. V was pared by 0 bases and J by 6 bases, with 7 bases between. The germline CDR1 and CDR2 sequences are SGHTS and YDEGEE. The CDR3 bases are TGTGCCAGCAGCTTGGGGAGGGTCGAGCAGTACTTC. Translated, it gives CASSLGRVEQYF.